This TCR beta chain was recorded in a study of regulatory T cells in long-lasting Graves disease. Study overall: To qualify as persistent, Graves' disease required over 5 years of antithyroid drugs with positive TSH receptor antibodies.

Indicated time point: persistent/refractory GD, antithyroid drugs over 5 years with positive TRAb. Making the TCR library involved RNA that had been extracted from PBMCs. According to the study, TCR beta libraries were built with iRepertoire HTBI primers and CDR3-region Arm-PCR. TCRdb processed the multiplex PCR reads anew with MiXCR; each CDR3 protein has one entry. The table has more than 650,000 distinct CDR3 sequences, approximately 29% seen once. This clonotype originated in a female donor with Graves disease. The starting material was peripheral blood mononuclear cells (PBMCs), obtained when the disease was refractory, from a patient treated with antithyroid drugs.

CDR3 coding DNA: TGCAGTGCCGGCGGGGGGGCGGGCTATGGCTACACCTTC. Residues: CSAGGGAGYGYTF. The chain employs TRBV20-1 and TRBJ1-2, with TRBD1 as a possible D gene (6 bases). The ends were cut back, 6 bases at V and 4 bases at J, with 15 bases in the middle. The CDR3 is made up of 13 amino acids. Per germline, CDR1 DFQATT and CDR2 SNEGSKA (reference sequence).